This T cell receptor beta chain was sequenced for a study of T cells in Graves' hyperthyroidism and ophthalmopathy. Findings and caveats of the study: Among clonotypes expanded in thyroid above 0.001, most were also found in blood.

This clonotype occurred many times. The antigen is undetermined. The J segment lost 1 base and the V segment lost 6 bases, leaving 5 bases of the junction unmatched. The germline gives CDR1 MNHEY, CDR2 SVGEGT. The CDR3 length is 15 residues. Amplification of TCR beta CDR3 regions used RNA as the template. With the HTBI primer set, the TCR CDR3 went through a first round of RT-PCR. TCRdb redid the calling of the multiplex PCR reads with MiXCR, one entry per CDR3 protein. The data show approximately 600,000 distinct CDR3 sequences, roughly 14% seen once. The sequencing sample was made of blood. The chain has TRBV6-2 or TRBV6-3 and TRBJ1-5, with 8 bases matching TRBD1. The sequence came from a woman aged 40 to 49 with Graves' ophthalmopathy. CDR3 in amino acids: CASRRTGGSNQPQHF. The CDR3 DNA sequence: TGTGCCAGCAGGAGAACAGGGGGAAGCAATCAGCCCCAGCATTTT.